Listed below are T cell receptor beta chains from one sample, sequenced in a study of OX40 agonist ivuxolimab in advanced cancers. Using immunoSEQ multiplex PCR, the repertoire was profiled, and TCRdb retains in-frame clones only, with some absent. The table lists more than 45,000 clones, over 80% of them singletons. Sequenced material: CD4+ or CD8+ T cells sorted from blood, taken in a trial of the OX40 agonist ivuxolimab. The receptors were gathered from an adult with an advanced solid tumor such as melanoma, head and neck, liver or kidney cancer. The CDR3 runs from the conserved cysteine through the conserved F or W. The D gene is left open where the match is weak. Expanded clones are given a class, and other clones once, few, many or no size at all.

D	size	V	J	CDR3	DNA
TRBD1	-	TRBV30	TRBJ1-6	CAWMNRGEVSPLHF	TGTGCCTGGATGAACAGGGGCGAAGTTTCACCCCTCCACTTT
TRBD1	-	TRBV10-3	TRBJ2-1	CAISESTGQGHNEQFF	TGTGCCATCAGTGAGTCAACGGGACAGGGCCACAATGAGCAGTTCTTC
TRBD1	-	TRBV7-6	TRBJ2-7	CASSLNRGPYEQYF	TGTGCCAGCAGCTTAAACAGGGGTCCCTACGAGCAGTACTTC
-	once	TRBV19	TRBJ1-5	CASSGRFSGELGNQPQHF	TGTGCCAGTAGTGGAAGATTCTCAGGAGAGCTCGGCAATCAGCCCCAGCATTTT
TRBD1	-	TRBV19	TRBJ1-5	CASSIIQGGQPQHF	TGTGCCAGTAGTATAATCCAGGGGGGTCAGCCCCAGCATTTT
TRBD1	-	TRBV10-3	TRBJ2-3	CAISSGQGERTDTQYF	TGTGCCATCAGTTCCGGACAGGGTGAGCGGACAGATACGCAGTATTTT
TRBD1	-	TRBV27	TRBJ1-2	CASSKTGGGGYGYTF	TGTGCCAGCAGTAAGACAGGGGGCGGGGGATATGGCTACACCTTC
-	-	TRBV9	TRBJ1-5	CASSVGPEGNQPQHF	TGTGCCAGCAGCGTAGGGCCTGAGGGCAATCAGCCCCAGCATTTT
-	-	TRBV6-5	TRBJ2-7	CASSLGYSYEQYF	TGTGCCAGCAGTCTAGGATACTCCTACGAGCAGTACTTC
-	-	TRBV10-3	TRBJ2-7	CAISGSYEQYF	TGTGCCATCAGCGGCTCCTACGAGCAGTACTTC
-	-	TRBV19	TRBJ1-4	CATTRGVGSEKLFF	TGTGCCACCACTCGGGGGGTGGGAAGCGAAAAACTGTTTTTT
-	few	TRBV4-1	TRBJ1-6	CASSLRVGSPLHF	TGCGCCAGCAGCCTCAGGGTTGGTTCACCCCTCCACTTT
-	-	TRBV7-9	TRBJ2-3	CASSLPRFAGPPTDTQYF	TGTGCCAGCAGCTTACCCCGGTTCGCCGGCCCACCCACAGATACGCAGTATTTT
TRBD1	-	TRBV27	TRBJ2-7	CASSSSGTGGHEQYF	TGTGCCAGCAGTTCGTCCGGGACAGGGGGCCACGAGCAGTACTTC
TRBD1	-	TRBV5-1	TRBJ2-7	CASRPRQGPYEQYF	TGCGCCAGCAGGCCCCGACAGGGCCCCTACGAGCAGTACTTC
-	-	TRBV9	TRBJ2-5	CASSVGVPEGIPPETQYF	TGTGCCAGCAGCGTAGGGGTCCCCGAGGGGATTCCCCCAGAGACCCAGTACTTC
-	once	TRBV4-3	TRBJ1-4	CASSQGREKLFF	TGCGCCAGCAGCCAGGGGCGGGAAAAACTGTTTTTT
-	-	TRBV7-2	TRBJ1-3	CASSRLGNTIYF	TGTGCCAGCAGCCGGCTGGGAAACACCATATATTTT
-	-	TRBV11-3	TRBJ1-2	CASSSTAGPGGYTF	TGTGCCAGCAGCTCGACGGCTGGGCCTGGGGGCTACACCTTC
TRBD2	-	TRBV7-2	TRBJ2-7	CASSLSTSGSSYEQYF	TGTGCCAGCAGCTTATCGACTAGCGGGTCCTCCTACGAGCAGTACTTC
-	-	TRBV20-1	TRBJ1-2	CSARGGYGYTF	TGCAGTGCTAGAGGAGGCTATGGCTACACCTTC
TRBD2	-	TRBV6-1	TRBJ2-3	CASSDLAGIIDTQYF	TGTGCCAGCAGTGACCTAGCGGGGATCATTGATACGCAGTATTTT
TRBD1	-	TRBV5-1	TRBJ1-2	CASSLEQGGFGYTF	TGCGCCAGCAGCTTGGAACAGGGGGGATTCGGCTACACCTTC
TRBD1	-	TRBV5-1	TRBJ1-2	CASSLEGQGWLAAGYTF	TGCGCCAGCAGCTTGGAGGGACAGGGTTGGTTAGCGGCCGGCTACACCTTC
-	-	TRBV30	TRBJ1-1	CAWSVMGDGSLNTEAFF	TGTGCCTGGAGTGTAATGGGGGACGGAAGTTTGAACACTGAAGCTTTCTTT
-	-	TRBV4-1	TRBJ1-6	CASSQDSSLNSPLHF	TGCGCCAGCAGCCAAGATAGTTCCCTTAATTCACCCCTCCACTTT
TRBD2	-	TRBV4-3	TRBJ2-1	CASSWEGLYSHNEQFF	TGCGCCAGCAGTTGGGAGGGTCTATACTCACACAATGAGCAGTTCTTC
TRBD1	once	TRBV19	TRBJ2-1	CASSTDRDTYNEQFF	TGTGCCAGTAGTACGGACAGGGATACCTACAATGAGCAGTTCTTC
TRBD1	-	TRBV7-2	TRBJ2-2	CASSQAPDRVTGELFF	TGTGCCAGCAGCCAGGCACCGGACAGGGTCACCGGGGAGCTGTTTTTT
-	few	TRBV15	TRBJ2-5	CATSRSGGLQETQYF	TGTGCCACCAGCAGAAGTGGGGGGCTACAAGAGACCCAGTACTTC
-	-	TRBV10-3	TRBJ1-2	CAISEDRDGYTF	TGTGCCATCAGTGAAGACCGGGATGGCTACACCTTC
-	-	TRBV29-1	TRBJ1-1	CSVRTITEAFF	TGCAGCGTTAGGACGATTACCGAAGCTTTCTTT
TRBD2	-	TRBV6-1	TRBJ2-5	CASSEATSGGNYGETQYF	TGTGCCAGCAGTGAAGCGACTAGCGGGGGAAACTACGGAGAGACCCAGTACTTC
-	-	TRBV11-2	TRBJ2-3	CASSLDPSGFTDTQYF	TGTGCCAGCAGCTTAGATCCCTCAGGGTTCACAGATACGCAGTATTTT
TRBD1	-	TRBV29-1	TRBJ1-1	CSVVRQGVSEAFF	TGCAGCGTTGTACGGCAGGGGGTCTCTGAAGCTTTCTTT
TRBD1	-	TRBV7-8	TRBJ1-2	CASSSSLDREGYGYTF	TGTGCCAGCAGCTCCTCACTCGACAGGGAAGGCTATGGCTACACCTTC
-	-	TRBV5-4	TRBJ2-1	CASSWTGGDEQFF	TGTGCCAGCAGCTGGACAGGAGGGGATGAGCAGTTCTTC
-	once	TRBV7-2	TRBJ2-1	CASSSLGGVYNEQFF	TGTGCCAGCAGCTCCTTAGGGGGGGTCTACAATGAGCAGTTCTTC
-	few	TRBV9	TRBJ1-5	CASSPNGEERGPQHF	TGTGCCAGCAGCCCCAACGGGGAGGAGCGCGGACCCCAGCATTTT
-	-	TRBV6-6	TRBJ1-3	CASRTQGNTIYF	TGTGCCAGCAGGACACAGGGAAACACCATATATTTT
TRBD2	-	TRBV11-2	TRBJ2-3	CASSWTSGTDTQYF	TGTGCCAGCAGCTGGACTAGCGGGACAGATACGCAGTATTTT
TRBD2	-	TRBV4-1	TRBJ2-3	CASSQRAGGQRDTQYF	TGCGCCAGCAGCCAACGGGCGGGGGGGCAGAGAGATACGCAGTATTTT
-	-	TRBV7-9	TRBJ2-3	CASSSGGTDTQYF	TGTGCCAGCAGCTCAGGAGGCACAGATACGCAGTATTTT
-	few	TRBV2	TRBJ1-2	CAIVLRRRDNYGYTF	TGTGCCATCGTCCTTAGGCGCAGGGATAACTATGGCTACACCTTC
-	-	TRBV27	TRBJ2-4	CASSSQTGTGDIQYF	TGTGCCAGCAGTTCACAGACGGGCACCGGAGACATTCAGTACTTC
TRBD2	-	TRBV15	TRBJ2-2	CATSRDLAGGTGELFF	TGTGCCACCAGCAGAGATCTAGCGGGGGGCACCGGGGAGCTGTTTTTT
-	-	TRBV4-1	TRBJ2-3	CASSQARDTQYF	TGCGCCAGCAGCCAAGCAAGGGATACGCAGTATTTT
TRBD1	-	TRBV19	TRBJ2-4	CASSPRTGLGEFIAKNIQYF	TGTGCCAGTAGTCCCCGGACAGGCTTGGGGGAATTTATCGCCAAAAACATTCAGTACTTC
-	-	TRBV18	TRBJ2-3	CASSPPNRGLGGDTQYF	TGTGCCAGCTCACCACCGAACAGAGGGTTGGGGGGAGATACGCAGTATTTT
TRBD1	-	TRBV6-1	TRBJ2-7	CASSFRTGGYEQYF	TGTGCCAGCAGTTTCCGGACAGGGGGTTACGAGCAGTACTTC
TRBD1	once	TRBV18	TRBJ1-4	CASSPGQENEKLFF	TGTGCCAGCTCACCGGGACAGGAAAATGAAAAACTGTTTTTT
-	medium-sized	TRBV9	TRBJ1-5	CASSAAGGNQPQHF	TGTGCCAGCAGCGCCGCGGGGGGCAATCAGCCCCAGCATTTT